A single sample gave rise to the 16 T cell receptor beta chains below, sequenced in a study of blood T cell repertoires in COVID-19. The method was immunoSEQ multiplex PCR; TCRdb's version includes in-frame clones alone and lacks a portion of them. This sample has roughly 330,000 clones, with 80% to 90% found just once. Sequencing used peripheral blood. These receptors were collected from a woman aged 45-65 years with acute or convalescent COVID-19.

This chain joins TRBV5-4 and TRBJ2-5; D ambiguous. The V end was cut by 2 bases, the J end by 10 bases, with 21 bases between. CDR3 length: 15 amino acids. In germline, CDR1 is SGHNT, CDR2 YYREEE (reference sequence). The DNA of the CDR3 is TGTGCCAGCAGCTTACGGTCGGTTGACCCCTCAGGCCAGTACTTC. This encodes CASSLRSVDPSGQYF.

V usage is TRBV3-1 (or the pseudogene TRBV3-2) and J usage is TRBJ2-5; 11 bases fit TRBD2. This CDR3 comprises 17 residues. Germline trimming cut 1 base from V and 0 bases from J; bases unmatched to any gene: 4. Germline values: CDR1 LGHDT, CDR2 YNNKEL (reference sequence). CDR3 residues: CASSQGLAGTYQETQYF. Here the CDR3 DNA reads TGTGCCAGCAGCCAAGGACTAGCGGGGACGTACCAAGAGACCCAGTACTTC.

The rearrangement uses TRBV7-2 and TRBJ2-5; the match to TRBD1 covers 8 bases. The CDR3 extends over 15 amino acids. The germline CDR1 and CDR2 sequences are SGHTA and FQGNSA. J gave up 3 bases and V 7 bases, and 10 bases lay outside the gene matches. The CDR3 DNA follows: TGTGCCAGCAAGGCCGGGACAGGTGGAAAAGAGACCCAGTACTTC. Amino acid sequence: CASKAGTGGKETQYF.

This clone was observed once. This CDR3 is CAITPSEGSTSGYPYEQYF. The CDR3 coding sequence is TGTGCCATCACCCCTTCGGAGGGTAGTACTAGCGGGTACCCCTACGAGCAGTACTTC. The chain uses TRBV10-3 and TRBJ2-7; 9 bases are shared with TRBD2. Per germline, CDR1 ENHRY and CDR2 SYGVKD. The CDR3 loop spans 19 amino acids. The junction had 21 bases not matched to a gene; V was cut back by 7 bases and J by 2 bases.

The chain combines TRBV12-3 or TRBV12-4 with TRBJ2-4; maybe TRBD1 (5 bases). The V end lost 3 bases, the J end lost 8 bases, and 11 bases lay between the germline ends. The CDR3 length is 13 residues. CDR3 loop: CASSFGAADIQYF. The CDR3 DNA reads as TGTGCCAGCAGTTTTGGGGCGGCGGACATTCAGTACTTC.

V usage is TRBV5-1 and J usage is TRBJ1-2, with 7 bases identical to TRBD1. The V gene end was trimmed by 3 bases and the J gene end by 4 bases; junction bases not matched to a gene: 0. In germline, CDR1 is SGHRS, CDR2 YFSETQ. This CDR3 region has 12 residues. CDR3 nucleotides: TGCGCCAGCAGCTGGGACAGCTATGGCTACACCTTC. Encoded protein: CASSWDSYGYTF.

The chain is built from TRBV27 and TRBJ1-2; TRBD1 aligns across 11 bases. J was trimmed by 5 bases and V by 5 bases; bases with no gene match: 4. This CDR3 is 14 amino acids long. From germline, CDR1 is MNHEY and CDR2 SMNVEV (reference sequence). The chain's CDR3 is CASSRDRGTYGYTF. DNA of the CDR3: TGTGCCAGCAGTAGGGACAGGGGGACTTATGGCTACACCTTC.

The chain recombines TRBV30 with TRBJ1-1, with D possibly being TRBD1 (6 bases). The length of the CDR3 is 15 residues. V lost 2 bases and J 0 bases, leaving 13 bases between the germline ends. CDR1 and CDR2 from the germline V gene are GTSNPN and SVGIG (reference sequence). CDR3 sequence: CAWSTGLGMNTEAFF. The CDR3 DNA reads TGTGCCTGGAGTACAGGGCTTGGAATGAACACTGAAGCTTTCTTT.

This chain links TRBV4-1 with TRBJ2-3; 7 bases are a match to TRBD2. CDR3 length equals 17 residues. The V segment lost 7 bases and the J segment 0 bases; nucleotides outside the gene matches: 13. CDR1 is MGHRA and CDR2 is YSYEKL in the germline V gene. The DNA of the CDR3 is TGCGCCAGCACCGCGACTAGCCGAAGCTATAGCACAGATACGCAGTATTTT. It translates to CASTATSRSYSTDTQYF.

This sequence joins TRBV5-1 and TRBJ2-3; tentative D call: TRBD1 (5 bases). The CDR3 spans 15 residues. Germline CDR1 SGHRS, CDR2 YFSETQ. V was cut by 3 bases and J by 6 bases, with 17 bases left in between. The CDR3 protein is CASSWGGASLDTQYF. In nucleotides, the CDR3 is TGCGCCAGCAGCTGGGGCGGAGCTAGTCTGGATACGCAGTATTTT.

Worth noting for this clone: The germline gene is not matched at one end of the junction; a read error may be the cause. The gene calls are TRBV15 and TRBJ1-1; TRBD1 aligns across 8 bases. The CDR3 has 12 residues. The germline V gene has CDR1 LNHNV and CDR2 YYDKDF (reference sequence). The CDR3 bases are TGTGCCACCAGACGGACAGGGTCTGAGGCTTTCTTT. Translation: CATRRTGSEAFF. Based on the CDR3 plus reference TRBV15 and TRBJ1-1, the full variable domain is DAMVIQNPRYQVTQFGKPVTLSCSQTLNHNVMYWYQQKSSQAPKLLFHYYDKDFNNEADTPDNFQSRRPNTSFCFLDIRSPGLGDTAMYLCATRRTGSEAFFGQGTRLTVV.

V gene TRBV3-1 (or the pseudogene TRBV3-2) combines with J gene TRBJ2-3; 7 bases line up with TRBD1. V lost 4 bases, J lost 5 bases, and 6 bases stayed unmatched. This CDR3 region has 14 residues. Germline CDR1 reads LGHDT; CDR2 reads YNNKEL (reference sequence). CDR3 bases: TGTGCCAGCAGCCTCGACAGGGTGGGAGATACGCAGTATTTT. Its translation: CASSLDRVGDTQYF.

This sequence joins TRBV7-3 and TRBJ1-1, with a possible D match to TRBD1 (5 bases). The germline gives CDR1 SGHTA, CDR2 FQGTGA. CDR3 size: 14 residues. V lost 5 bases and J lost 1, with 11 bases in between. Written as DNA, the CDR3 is TGTGCCAGCAGCATGACGACAGCGAACACTGAAGCTTTCTTT. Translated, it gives CASSMTTANTEAFF.

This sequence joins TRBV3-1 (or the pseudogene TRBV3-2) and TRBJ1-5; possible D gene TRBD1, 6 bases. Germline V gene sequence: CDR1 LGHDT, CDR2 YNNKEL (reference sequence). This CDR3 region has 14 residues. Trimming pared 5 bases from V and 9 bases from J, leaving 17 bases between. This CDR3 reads CASSFGGGAGPQHF. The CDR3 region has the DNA TGTGCCAGCAGCTTCGGGGGGGGCGCGGGGCCCCAGCATTTT.

The CDR3 region is CASSGTSGGLIDTQYF. The DNA of the CDR3 is TGTGCCAGCAGTGGGACTAGCGGGGGTTTGATAGATACGCAGTATTTT. The genes are TRBV25-1 and TRBJ2-3, with 13 positions matching TRBD2. The junction had 6 bases not matched to a gene; V was cut back by 4 bases and J by 5 bases. Per germline, CDR1 MGHDK and CDR2 SYGVNS. There are 16 residues in the CDR3.

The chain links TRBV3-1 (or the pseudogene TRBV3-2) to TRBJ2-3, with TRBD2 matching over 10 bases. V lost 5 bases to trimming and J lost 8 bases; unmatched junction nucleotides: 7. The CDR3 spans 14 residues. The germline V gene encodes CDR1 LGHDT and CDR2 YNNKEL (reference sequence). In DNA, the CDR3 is TGTGCCAGCAGCAATGGACAGCGGGAGGGTACGCAGTATTTT. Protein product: CASSNGQREGTQYF.